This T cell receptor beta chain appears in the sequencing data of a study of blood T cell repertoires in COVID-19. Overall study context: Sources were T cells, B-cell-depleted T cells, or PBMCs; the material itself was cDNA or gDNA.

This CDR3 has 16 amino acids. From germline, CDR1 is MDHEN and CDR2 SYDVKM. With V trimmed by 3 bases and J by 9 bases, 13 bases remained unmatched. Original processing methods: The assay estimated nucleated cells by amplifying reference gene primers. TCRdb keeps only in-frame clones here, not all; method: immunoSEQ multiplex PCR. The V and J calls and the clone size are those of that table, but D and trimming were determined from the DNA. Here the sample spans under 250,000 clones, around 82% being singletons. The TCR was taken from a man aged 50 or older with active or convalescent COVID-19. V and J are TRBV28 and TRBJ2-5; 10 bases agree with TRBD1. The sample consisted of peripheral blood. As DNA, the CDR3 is TGTGCCAGCAGTTTCAGGCTCCCGGGACAGGGGCTCGCCCAGTACTTC. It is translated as CASSFRLPGQGLAQYF.